This entry lists 32 T cell receptor beta chains sequenced from one sample in a study of control samples from healthy donors and cancer patients. Sequencing was performed with immunoSEQ multiplex PCR; in TCRdb, only in-frame clones are kept and a portion is missing. The sample carries about 89,000 clones, roughly 84% recorded once. Sequencing was done on a sample of blood. Source of these receptors: a middle-aged woman in good health.

This chain joins TRBV20-1 and TRBJ2-7; TRBD1 matches 11 bases. Germline V lookup: CDR1 DFQATT, CDR2 SNEGSKA (reference sequence). J gave up 5 bases and V 3 bases, and 6 bases lay outside the gene matches. This CDR3 region has 14 residues. DNA of the CDR3: TGCAGTGCTAGTCGGACAGGGGGCGGGGACGAGCAGTACTTC. Protein sequence: CSASRTGGGDEQYF.

In nucleotides, the CDR3 is TGTGCTAGTGGTCCGGACAGGGCCCTCAATCAGCCCCAGCATTTT. Encoded protein: CASGPDRALNQPQHF. V usage is TRBV12-5 and J usage is TRBJ1-5; 8 bases are shared with TRBD1. V lost 5 bases to trimming and J lost 3 bases; unmatched junction nucleotides: 6. The CDR3 runs 15 residues. Germline CDR1 and CDR2: LGHNT and FRNRAP.

This chain links TRBV29-1 with TRBJ2-3; D not resolved. This CDR3 contains 12 residues. Trimming shortened V by 2 bases and J by 1 base, and 4 bases separated the two germline ends. CDR1 SQVTM and CDR2 ANQGSEA come from the germline V gene. CDR3 in amino acids: CSVESGTDTQYF. CDR3 nucleotides: TGCAGCGTTGAATCTGGCACAGATACGCAGTATTTT.

The chain employs TRBV30 and TRBJ1-3; 7 bases are shared with TRBD1. This CDR3 comprises 14 residues. Trimming took 1 base from V and 9 from J; bases not matched to a gene: 9. Germline CDR1 reads GTSNPN; CDR2 reads SVGIG (reference sequence). CDR3 DNA: TGTGCCTGGAGTGGAGGGGGCCTGCAAGGCACCATATATTTT. This gives the protein CAWSGGGLQGTIYF.

The V gene is TRBV30, the J gene TRBJ1-4, with D perhaps matching TRBD1 (6 bases). This CDR3 comprises 15 residues. In germline, CDR1 is GTSNPN, CDR2 SVGIG (reference sequence). The V end was cut by 3 bases, the J end by 4 bases, with 15 bases between. CDR3 amino acids: CAWSQRTAGNEKLFF. The CDR3 nucleotides read TGTGCCTGGAGCCAGCGGACAGCTGGTAATGAAAAACTGTTTTTT.

This clone was counted a few times. The rearrangement joins TRBV10-3 to TRBJ2-3; 10 bases match TRBD2. The CDR3 runs to 14 residues. With 5 bases clipped from V and 3 bases from J, the junction kept 2 bases outside the gene matches. CDR1 is ENHRY, CDR2 SYGVKD, per germline. This CDR3 reads CAISSGGATDTQYF. For the CDR3, the DNA is TGTGCCATCAGTAGCGGGGGGGCTACAGATACGCAGTATTTT.

The gene calls are TRBV7-9 and TRBJ2-1; D ambiguous. The CDR3 extends over 12 amino acids. Trimming shortened V by 4 bases and J by 5 bases, and 6 bases separated the two germline ends. Germline CDR1 and CDR2: SEHNR and FQNEAQ (reference sequence). The CDR3 bases are TGTGCCAGCAGCTACTCTAACAATGAGCAGTTCTTC. Translating gives CASSYSNNEQFF. The full variable domain, its missing parts supplied by reference TRBV7-9 and TRBJ2-1, is DTGVSQNPRHKITKRGQNVTFRCDPISEHNRLYWYRQTLGQGPEFLTYFQNEAQLEKSRLLSDRFSAERPKGSFSTLEIQRTEQGDSAMYLCASSYSNNEQFFGPGTRLTVL.

The V call is TRBV11-3, the J call TRBJ1-1; 7 bases are a match to TRBD1. The CDR3 runs to 16 residues. Germline V lookup: CDR1 SGHNT, CDR2 YENEEA. V shed 5 bases, J shed 3 bases, and the junction held 12 bases outside the gene matches. The CDR3 protein is CASSKGLGTADTEAFF. Here the CDR3 DNA reads TGTGCCAGCAGCAAAGGGTTAGGGACAGCGGACACTGAAGCTTTCTTT.

CDR3 protein: CSVTLQGDSNQPQHF. The CDR3 bases are TGCAGCGTGACCCTCCAGGGGGATAGCAATCAGCCCCAGCATTTT. This chain connects TRBV29-1 to TRBJ1-5; the match to TRBD1 covers 7 bases. There are 15 residues in the CDR3. J gave up 0 bases and V 6 bases, and 8 bases lay outside the gene matches. Germline-derived CDR1 and CDR2 are SQVTM and ANQGSEA.

The chain carries TRBV12-5 and TRBJ1-1; D remains ambiguous. The CDR3 is 12 residues long. Trimming stripped 0 bases from V and 8 bases from J, with 7 bases between. Germline CDR1 and CDR2: LGHNT and FRNRAP. CDR3: CASGLVSREAFF. Here the CDR3 DNA reads TGTGCTAGTGGTTTGGTAAGTCGAGAAGCTTTCTTT.

The rearrangement links TRBV5-4 to TRBJ2-1; 7 bases agree with TRBD2. The germline CDR1 and CDR2 sequences are SGHNT and YYREEE (reference sequence). CDR3 length equals 13 residues. V lost 0 bases to trimming and J lost 7 bases; unmatched junction nucleotides: 1. The CDR3 nucleotides are TGTGCCAGCAGCTTGGGACTAGCTAATGAGCAGTTCTTC. Residues: CASSLGLANEQFF.

The chain employs TRBV7-2 and TRBJ1-5; D call uncertain. The V and J ends lost 1 base and 3 bases respectively, with 13 bases between them. Germline V gene lookup returns CDR1 SGHTA and CDR2 FQGNSA. This CDR3 comprises 16 residues. The CDR3 nucleotides are TGTGCCAGCAGCTTAGGTGGCGCGGGGTCCAATCAGCCCCAGCATTTT. Amino acid sequence: CASSLGGAGSNQPQHF.

The chain joins TRBV19 to TRBJ1-2; tentative D call: TRBD1 (6 bases). The CDR3 length is 13 residues. Germline CDR1 LNHDA, CDR2 SQIVND (reference sequence). Trimming took 6 bases from V and 3 from J, leaving 11 bases between them. The CDR3 DNA is TGTGCCAGTAGATTGGACAGCTACTATGGCTACACCTTC. Amino acids: CASRLDSYYGYTF.

This clone was seen a single time. The rearrangement uses TRBV11-3 and TRBJ1-1; 10 bases are shared with TRBD1. Germline CDR1 reads SGHNT; CDR2 reads YENEEA. This CDR3 spans 17 amino acids. The V segment lost 1 base and the J segment 0 bases; nucleotides outside the gene matches: 5. The CDR3 nucleotides read TGTGCCAGCAGCTTAGGACAGGGGGCGAGTTTGAACACTGAAGCTTTCTTT. This encodes CASSLGQGASLNTEAFF.

The chain combines TRBV9 with TRBJ1-4; D remains ambiguous. Looked up from germline, CDR1 is SGDLS and CDR2 is YYNGEE. Trimming shortened V by 0 bases and J by 5 bases, and 14 bases separated the two germline ends. The CDR3 contains 16 residues. The CDR3 loop reads CASSVGTRGANEKLFF. In DNA form, the CDR3 reads TGTGCCAGCAGCGTAGGAACCCGGGGAGCCAATGAAAAACTGTTTTTT.

The V call is TRBV6-2 or TRBV6-3, the J call TRBJ1-5, with a possible D match to TRBD1 (5 bases). The ends were cut back, 3 bases at V and 9 bases at J, with 9 bases in the middle. Germline V CDR1 and CDR2: MNHEY, SVGEGT. CDR3 size: 12 residues. The CDR3 reads CASSYSGTPQHF. The CDR3 DNA is TGTGCCAGCAGTTATTCGGGGACGCCCCAGCATTTT.

The chain combines TRBV15 with TRBJ2-4; TRBD1 matches 9 bases. Germline assignment: CDR1 LNHNV and CDR2 YYDKDF (reference sequence). The CDR3 has 17 amino acids. V lost 4 bases, J lost 3 bases, and 10 bases stayed unmatched. CDR3 protein: CATSTTNRGHGKNIQYF. CDR3 DNA sequence: TGTGCCACCAGCACTACTAACAGGGGGCACGGCAAAAACATTCAGTACTTC.

J is TRBJ1-1 and V is TRBV12-5; D possibly corresponds to TRBD1 (6 bases). V shed 6 bases and J shed 7 bases, with 12 bases lying between them. CDR3 size: 12 residues. The germline V gene encodes CDR1 LGHNT and CDR2 FRNRAP. The CDR3 loop is CASGPGQHEAFF. The DNA for the CDR3 is TGTGCTAGTGGACCCGGACAGCATGAAGCTTTCTTT.

The chain recombines TRBV3-1 (or the pseudogene TRBV3-2) with TRBJ2-3; 7 bases are a match to TRBD2. The ends lost 1 base at V and 7 bases at J; junction bases unmatched: 11. CDR1 is LGHDT and CDR2 is YNNKEL in the germline V gene (reference sequence). CDR3 length: 16 residues. CDR3 region: CASSQAEPGGRNTQYF. DNA of the CDR3: TGTGCCAGCAGCCAAGCCGAGCCGGGGGGAAGGAATACGCAGTATTTT.

The CDR3 loop is CASRDRTGIKGKTGELFF. The CDR3 DNA is TGTGCCAGTAGAGATAGGACAGGGATAAAGGGGAAAACCGGGGAGCTGTTTTTT. The V call is TRBV19, the J call TRBJ2-2, with 8 bases that match TRBD1. The CDR3 length is 18 residues. V lost 6 bases and J lost 5; bases outside the gene matches: 17. Germline V CDR1 and CDR2: LNHDA, SQIVND (reference sequence).

This sequence joins TRBV29-1 and TRBJ1-5; no reliable D call. V lost 8 bases and J 3 bases, leaving 5 bases between the germline ends. The CDR3 is 10 amino acids. The germline V gene encodes CDR1 SQVTM and CDR2 ANQGSEA. The CDR3 sequence: CSQDNQPQHF. CDR3 in DNA: TGCAGCCAAGACAATCAGCCCCAGCATTTT.

V usage is TRBV5-1 and J usage is TRBJ2-1; perhaps TRBD2 as D (6 bases). This CDR3 has 14 amino acids. Trimming took off 4 bases at V and 7 bases at J, with 15 bases between the two ends. CDR1 is SGHRS, CDR2 YFSETQ, per germline. CDR3 region: CASSPGTLGNEQFF. CDR3 in DNA: TGCGCCAGCAGCCCCGGGACTCTGGGGAATGAGCAGTTCTTC.

CDR3 in DNA: TGTGCCAGCAGCGGACTAGCGGGGGGATGGACCGGGGAGCTGTTTTTT. Amino acid sequence: CASSGLAGGWTGELFF. V is TRBV27 and J is TRBJ2-2; 14 bases map to TRBD2. The CDR3 totals 16 residues. Trimming cost V 6 bases and J 5 bases; bases outside gene matches: 5. Per germline, CDR1 MNHEY and CDR2 SMNVEV (reference sequence).

The chain couples TRBV10-3 to TRBJ2-3, with 11 bases aligning to TRBD2. The length of the CDR3 is 16 residues. J lost 1 base, V lost 2 bases, and 2 bases had no gene match. Germline CDR1 is ENHRY and CDR2 is SYGVKD. The CDR3 DNA reads as TGTGCCATCAGTGAGGCGACTAGCGGGGGCACAGATACGCAGTATTTT. Protein: CAISEATSGGTDTQYF.

V and J are TRBV5-1 and TRBJ2-5, with no clear D. The CDR3 length is 13 residues. CDR1 and CDR2 from the germline V gene are SGHRS and YFSETQ. V lost 3 bases and J lost 4, with 10 bases in between. CDR3 protein: CASSSGQLETQYF. The DNA of the CDR3 is TGCGCCAGCAGCTCAGGCCAGTTAGAGACCCAGTACTTC.

This rearrangement joins TRBV27 to TRBJ1-3; D uncertain. This CDR3 region has 16 residues. The V end was cut by 2 bases, the J end by 2 bases, with 13 bases between. Germline V gene data show CDR1 as MNHEY and CDR2 as SMNVEV (reference sequence). For the CDR3, the DNA is TGTGCCAGCAGTTTACGTGGGGAGAAGACTGGAAACACCATATATTTT. This gives the protein CASSLRGEKTGNTIYF.

This chain links TRBV9 with TRBJ1-3, with D maybe TRBD1 (5 bases). The CDR3 spans 19 residues. Germline assignment: CDR1 SGDLS and CDR2 YYNGEE. V shed 4 bases and J shed 10 bases, with 33 bases lying between them. Here the CDR3 reads CASSHKVGDLSLGKQTIYF. CDR3 DNA sequence: TGTGCCAGCAGCCATAAAGTCGGGGACCTATCTCTGGGGAAACAAACCATATATTTT.

The V call is TRBV4-1, the J call TRBJ2-7; perhaps TRBD2 as D (7 bases). Per germline, CDR1 MGHRA and CDR2 YSYEKL. CDR3 length: 16 residues. V was clipped by 10 bases and J by 4 bases, with 26 bases between them. As DNA, the CDR3 is TGCGCCACCCAGCCAGTGGAGGGGGGGGCCACGTACGAGCAGTACTTC. Translated: CATQPVEGGATYEQYF.

This rearrangement joins TRBV27 to TRBJ2-2, with D possibly TRBD1 on 7 matching bases. Germline V gene data show CDR1 as MNHEY and CDR2 as SMNVEV (reference sequence). The CDR3 is 16 residues long. V lost 5 bases, J lost 3 bases, and 16 bases lay in between. The CDR3 here is CASSPIQGGDTGELFF. CDR3 DNA: TGTGCCAGCAGTCCCATCCAGGGGGGCGACACCGGGGAGCTGTTTTTT.

The chain joins TRBV4-2 to TRBJ2-6; D may correspond to TRBD1 or TRBD2 (6 bases each). V lost 2 bases and J 0 bases, leaving 17 bases between the germline ends. The CDR3 sequence is 19 residues long. Germline CDR1 is LGHNA and CDR2 is YNFKEQ. The CDR3 nucleotides are TGTGCCAGCAGCCAATATAACGGGGGCTCCGACTCTGGGGCCAACGTCCTGACTTTC. It specifies CASSQYNGGSDSGANVLTF.

This rearrangement joins TRBV18 to TRBJ1-3; D possibly corresponds to TRBD1 (5 bases). The CDR3 is 17 residues long. Per the germline V gene, CDR1 is KGHSH and CDR2 is LQKENI. Trimming pared 1 base from V and 5 bases from J, leaving 18 bases between. DNA of the CDR3: TGTGCCAGCTCACCACGGGCACAGGCCTTCACGCGAAACACCATATATTTT. Protein sequence: CASSPRAQAFTRNTIYF.

On this clone itself: A junction end diverges from the germline sequence, so it may reflect a read error. The chain has TRBV2 and TRBJ2-7; D is perhaps TRBD1 or TRBD2 (7 bases each). Germline loops: CDR1 SNHLY, CDR2 FYNNEI. The CDR3 is 14 amino acids. As DNA, the CDR3 is TGTGCCAGCAGTGAAGCCAGGGGGGGAAGACCGCCGGACTTC. As protein: CASSEARGGRPPDF.